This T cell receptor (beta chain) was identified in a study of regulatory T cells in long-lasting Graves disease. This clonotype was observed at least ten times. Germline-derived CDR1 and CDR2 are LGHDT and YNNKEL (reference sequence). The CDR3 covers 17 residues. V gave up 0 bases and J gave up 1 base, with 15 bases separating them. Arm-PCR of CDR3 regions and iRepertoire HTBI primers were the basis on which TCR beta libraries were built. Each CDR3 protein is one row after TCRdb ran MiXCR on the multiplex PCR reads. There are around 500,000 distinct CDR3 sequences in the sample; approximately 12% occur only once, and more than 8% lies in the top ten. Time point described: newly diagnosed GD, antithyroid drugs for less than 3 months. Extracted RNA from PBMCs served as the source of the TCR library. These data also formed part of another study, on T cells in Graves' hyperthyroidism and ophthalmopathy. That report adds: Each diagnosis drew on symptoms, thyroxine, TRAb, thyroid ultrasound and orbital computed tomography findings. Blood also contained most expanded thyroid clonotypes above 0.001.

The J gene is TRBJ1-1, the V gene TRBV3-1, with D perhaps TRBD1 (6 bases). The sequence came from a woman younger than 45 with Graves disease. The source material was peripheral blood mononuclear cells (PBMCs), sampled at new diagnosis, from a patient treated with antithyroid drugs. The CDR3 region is CASSQDGGGRGNTEAFF. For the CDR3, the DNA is TGTGCCAGCAGCCAAGATGGGGGGGGGCGTGGGAACACTGAAGCTTTCTTT. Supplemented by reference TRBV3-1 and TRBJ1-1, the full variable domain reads DTAVSQTPKYLVTQMGNDKSIKCEQNLGHDTMYWYKQDSKKFLKIMFSYNNKELIINETVPNRFSPKSPDKAHLNLHINSLELGDSAVYFCASSQDGGGRGNTEAFFGQGTRLTVV.